This T cell receptor (beta chain) is from a study of T cells after yellow fever vaccination. Study conclusions and caveats: By day 5 rather than day 15, the secondary response had peaked, though it was weaker.

V lost 8 bases, J lost 6 bases, and 6 bases stayed unmatched. CDR1 is MNHEY, CDR2 SVGAGI, per germline. This CDR3 is 13 amino acids long. MiXCR, run by TCRdb on the 5' RACE reads, gives a single entry per CDR3 protein. The sample lists some 320,000 distinct CDR3 sequences; roughly a tenth were seen once. About this clonotype itself: Antigen: not known.

The rearrangement links TRBV6-5 to TRBJ2-3, with 9 bases fitting TRBD1. The clonotype comes from a man between 18 and 35 years old who received the YFV17D yellow fever vaccine. This specimen was CD4+ T cells sorted from PBMCs, taken 45 days after the yellow fever booster vaccination. The DNA of the CDR3 is TGTGCCAGCTGTCCGACAGGGGGGGATACGCAGTATTTT. This sequence encodes CASCPTGGDTQYF.